The clone carrying this TCR beta chain was counted a few times. The sample is drawn from a study of T cell responses to AZD1222 COVID-19 vaccine. This CDR3 is built from 14 residues. V lost 6 bases and J lost 1, with 12 bases in between. Germline CDR1 is SNHLY and CDR2 is FYNNEI. This table comes from immunoSEQ multiplex PCR, and its TCRdb copy is limited to in-frame clones, with some not included. Here the sample spans 99,000 or so clones, more than 75% being singletons. The rearrangement joins TRBV2 to TRBJ1-1; D is perhaps TRBD1 (5 bases). This sequence originates from an adult who received the MenACWY meningococcal vaccine as a control. Sequencing used peripheral blood, obtained 28 days after the second dose of the MenACWY control vaccine. CDR3 bases: TGTGCCAGCAGCCGGGGCTGGTCGAACACTGAAGCTTTCTTT. This sequence encodes CASSRGWSNTEAFF.